A selection of T cell receptor beta chains follows, all from one sample in a study of OX40 agonist ivuxolimab in advanced cancers. Using immunoSEQ multiplex PCR, the repertoire was profiled, and TCRdb retains in-frame clones only, with some absent. The sample shows roughly 80,000 clones, roughly 91% of them seen only once. Sample: CD4+ or CD8+ T cells sorted from blood, taken in a trial of the OX40 agonist ivuxolimab. These receptors came from an adult with an advanced solid tumor such as melanoma, head and neck, liver or kidney cancer. CDR3s include the opening cysteine and the closing phenylalanine or tryptophan. The order of the fields is CDR3 protein, CDR3 DNA, J gene, V gene, D gene, clone size. D genes are given only for firm matches. Only some rows state a clone size, as once, few, many or a class for expanded clones.

CDR3: CASSPRGSGAGELFF
DNA: TGTGCCAGCTCACCACGGGGCTCGGGGGCCGGGGAGCTGTTTTTT
J: TRBJ2-2
V: TRBV18
D: .
size: .

CDR3: CASSVSVDTQYF
DNA: TGTGCCAGCAGTGTTAGCGTAGATACGCAGTATTTT
J: TRBJ2-3
V: TRBV5-4
D: .
size: .

CDR3: CASSPGGLREKLFF
DNA: TGTGCCAGCAGCCCAGGGGGTCTCAGGGAAAAACTGTTTTTT
J: TRBJ1-4
V: TRBV5-4
D: TRBD1
size: .

CDR3: CASSFLPGTGDSGANVLTF
DNA: TGTGCCAGCAGCTTCCTCCCCGGGACAGGCGACTCTGGGGCCAACGTCCTGACTTTC
J: TRBJ2-6
V: TRBV7-9
D: TRBD1
size: .

CDR3: CASSSQGAGTEAFF
DNA: TGCGCCAGCAGCTCACAGGGGGCTGGCACTGAAGCTTTCTTT
J: TRBJ1-1
V: TRBV5-1
D: TRBD1
size: .

CDR3: CASSSPTLQNRYNEQFF
DNA: TGTGCCAGCAGTTCTCCGACCCTACAGAACCGTTACAATGAGCAGTTCTTC
J: TRBJ2-1
V: TRBV5-4
D: .
size: once

CDR3: CASSQLVSLTDTQYF
DNA: TGTGCCAGCAGTCAGCTAGTATCCCTCACAGATACGCAGTATTTT
J: TRBJ2-3
V: TRBV2
D: .
size: .

CDR3: CASSQGAYANTGELFF
DNA: TGTGCCAGCAGCCAAGGAGCGTACGCGAACACCGGGGAGCTGTTTTTT
J: TRBJ2-2
V: TRBV4-2
D: .
size: .

CDR3: CASSPRQGYEQYF
DNA: TGTGCCAGTAGTCCCAGACAGGGCTACGAGCAGTACTTC
J: TRBJ2-7
V: TRBV19
D: TRBD1
size: .

CDR3: CASSLQGDTEAFF
DNA: TGTGCCAGCAGCTTACAGGGGGACACTGAAGCTTTCTTT
J: TRBJ1-1
V: TRBV7-9
D: TRBD1
size: few

CDR3: CASSWTVSSYGYTF
DNA: TGTGCCAGCAGTTGGACAGTTAGTAGCTATGGCTACACCTTC
J: TRBJ1-2
V: TRBV7-8
D: .
size: .

CDR3: CASSFGWGDSPLHF
DNA: TGTGCCAGCAGCTTCGGCTGGGGGGATTCACCCCTCCACTTT
J: TRBJ1-6
V: TRBV7-2
D: .
size: .

CDR3: CASSLGIRLSEKLFF
DNA: TGTGCCAGCAGCTTAGGCATTCGGCTGAGTGAAAAACTGTTTTTT
J: TRBJ1-4
V: TRBV7-9
D: .
size: .

CDR3: CASSTGPGELFF
DNA: TGTGCCAGCAGCACAGGCCCCGGGGAGCTGTTTTTT
J: TRBJ2-2
V: TRBV28
D: .
size: .

CDR3: CANHPYYGYTF
DNA: TGCGCCAATCACCCCTACTATGGCTACACCTTC
J: TRBJ1-2
V: TRBV20-1
D: .
size: once